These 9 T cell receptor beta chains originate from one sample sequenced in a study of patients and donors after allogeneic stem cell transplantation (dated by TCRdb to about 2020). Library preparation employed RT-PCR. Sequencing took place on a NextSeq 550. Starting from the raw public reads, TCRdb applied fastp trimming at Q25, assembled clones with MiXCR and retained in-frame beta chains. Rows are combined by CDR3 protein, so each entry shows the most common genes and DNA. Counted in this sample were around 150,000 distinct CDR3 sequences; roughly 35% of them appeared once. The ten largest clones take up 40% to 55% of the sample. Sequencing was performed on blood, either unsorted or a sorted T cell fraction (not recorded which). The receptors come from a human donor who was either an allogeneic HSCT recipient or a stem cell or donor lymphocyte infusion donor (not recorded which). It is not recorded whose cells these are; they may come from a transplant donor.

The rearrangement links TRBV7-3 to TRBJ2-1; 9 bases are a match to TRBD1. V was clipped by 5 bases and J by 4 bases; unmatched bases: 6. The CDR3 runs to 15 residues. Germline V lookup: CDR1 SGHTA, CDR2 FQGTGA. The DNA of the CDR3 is TGTGCCAGCAGCCCGCCGGGACAGGGTTACAATGAGCAGTTCTTC. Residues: CASSPPGQGYNEQFF.

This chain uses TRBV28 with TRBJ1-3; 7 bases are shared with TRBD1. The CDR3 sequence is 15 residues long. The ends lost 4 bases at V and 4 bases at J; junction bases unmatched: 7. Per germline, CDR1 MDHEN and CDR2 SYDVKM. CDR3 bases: TGTGCCAGCAGTTCCTACAGGGGATCAGGAAACACCATATATTTT. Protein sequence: CASSSYRGSGNTIYF.

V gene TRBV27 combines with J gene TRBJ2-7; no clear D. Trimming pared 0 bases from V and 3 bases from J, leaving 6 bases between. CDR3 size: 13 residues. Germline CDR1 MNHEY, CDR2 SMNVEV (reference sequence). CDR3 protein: CASSLSNGYEQYF. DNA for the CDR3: TGTGCCAGCAGTTTATCGAATGGCTACGAGCAGTACTTC.

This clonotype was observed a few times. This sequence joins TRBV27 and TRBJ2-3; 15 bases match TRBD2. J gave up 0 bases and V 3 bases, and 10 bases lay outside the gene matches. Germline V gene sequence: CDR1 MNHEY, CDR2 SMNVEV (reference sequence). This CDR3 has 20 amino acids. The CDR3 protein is CASSFLEGLAGGRSTDTQYF. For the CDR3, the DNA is TGTGCCAGCAGTTTCCTAGAGGGACTAGCGGGGGGAAGAAGCACAGATACGCAGTATTTT.

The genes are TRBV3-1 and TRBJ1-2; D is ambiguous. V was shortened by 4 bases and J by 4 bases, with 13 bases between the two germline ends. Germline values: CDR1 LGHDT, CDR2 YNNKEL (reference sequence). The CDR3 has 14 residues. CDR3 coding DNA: TGTGCCAGCAGCCGACCGGGCTCCACCTATGGCTACACCTTC. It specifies CASSRPGSTYGYTF.

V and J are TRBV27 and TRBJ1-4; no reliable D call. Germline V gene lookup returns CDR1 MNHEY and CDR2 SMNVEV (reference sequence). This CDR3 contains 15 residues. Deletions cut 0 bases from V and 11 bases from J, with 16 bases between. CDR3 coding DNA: TGTGCCAGCAGTTTATCGACGCTTGGGGTGGACAAACTGTTTTTT. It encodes CASSLSTLGVDKLFF. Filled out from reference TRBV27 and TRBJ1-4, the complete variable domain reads EAQVTQNPRYLITVTGKKLTVTCSQNMNHEYMSWYRQDPGLGLRQIYYSMNVEVTDKGDVPEGYKVSRKEKRNFPLILESPSPNQTSLYFCASSLSTLGVDKLFFGSGTQLSVL.

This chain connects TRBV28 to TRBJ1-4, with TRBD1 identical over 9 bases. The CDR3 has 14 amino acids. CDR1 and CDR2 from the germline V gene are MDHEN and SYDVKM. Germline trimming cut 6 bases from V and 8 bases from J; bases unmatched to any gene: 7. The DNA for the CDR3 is TGTGCCAGCAGGGGGACAGGGAACGTCGAAAAACTGTTTTTT. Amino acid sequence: CASRGTGNVEKLFF.

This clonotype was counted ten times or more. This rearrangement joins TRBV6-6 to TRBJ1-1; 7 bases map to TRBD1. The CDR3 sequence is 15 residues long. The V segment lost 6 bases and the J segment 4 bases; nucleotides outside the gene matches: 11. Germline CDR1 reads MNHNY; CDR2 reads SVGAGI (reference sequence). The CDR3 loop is CASSSRQGTGTEAFF. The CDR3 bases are TGTGCCAGCAGCTCCAGACAGGGAACGGGCACTGAAGCTTTCTTT.

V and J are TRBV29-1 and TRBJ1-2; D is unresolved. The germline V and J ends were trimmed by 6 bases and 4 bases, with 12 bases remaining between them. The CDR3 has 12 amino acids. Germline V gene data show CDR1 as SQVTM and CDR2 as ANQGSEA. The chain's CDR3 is CSVALGIYGYTF. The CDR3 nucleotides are TGCAGCGTGGCCCTGGGGATCTATGGCTACACCTTC.